Here is one TCR beta chain with its context. This clone's antigen is unknown. No base qualities exist here, and no much larger clone lies one base off it. V is cut back by 3 bases and J by 4 bases, with 1 base in the junction unmatched. The CDR1 and CDR2 encoded by the germline V gene are MDHEN and SYDVKM. The CDR3 starts with the cysteine, ends with the phenylalanine, and has 15 residues. Here the CDR3 DNA is all that survives: 45 bases in frame from base 1. The source of the sample is a study of technical replicates of blood from a handful of donors (dated by TCRdb to 2017 to 2019). Libraries were made using the immunoSEQ multiplex PCR assay. The source is immuneACCESS, and TCRdb retained only in-frame sequences with V and J called. Part of the clones is not carried over; for the studies checked, unresolved V genes explain less than half of this, and the remainder is unexplained. For this sample there are 100,000 or so clones; roughly 96% appear just once. The ten largest clones add up to just over 0.2% of the sample.

The V gene is TRBV28 and the J gene is TRBJ2-1; 12 central bases correspond to TRBD2. The source of this sequence is a human donor in good health. What was sequenced was T cells isolated from PBMCs. At the DNA level, the sequence is TGTGCCAGCAGTTTGGGACTAGCGGGTTACAATGAGCAGTTCTTC. Translated, it reads CASSLGLAGYNEQFF. When the CDR3 is completed using the reference TRBV28 and TRBJ2-1 genes on either side, the full variable domain is DVKVTQSSRYLVKRTGEKVFLECVQDMDHENMFWYRQDPGLGLRLIYFSYDVKMKEKGDIPEGYSVSREKKERFSLILESASTNQTSMYLCASSLGLAGYNEQFFGPGTRLTVL.